This TCR beta chain was profiled in a study of molecular identifiers for immune sequencing clone quantification. Background on the study: Replicates involved a five-way split of RNA from approximately 20,000 or 100,000 naive CD8 cells, with sequencing of four. General observations from the study: The share of molecules held by clones above 20 RNA copies was over 97% in effector cells and under 1% in naive cells. Highly expanded clone sizes could end up underestimated if a barcode were shared by identical TCR molecules.

The ends lost 3 bases at V and 5 bases at J; junction bases unmatched: 8. CDR3 length: 16 residues. Germline V gene lookup returns CDR1 SGHVS and CDR2 FQNEAQ. Preparation methods for the bulk TCR libraries were those previously described, with listed TCR primers. TCRdb ran MiXCR on the PCR reads and lists one entry per CDR3 protein. The data show more than 60,000 distinct CDR3 sequences, under 20% seen once. This clonotype occurred many times. Antigen unknown. The clonotype comes from a human donor in good health. Some libraries in this study had Jurkat cell RNA spiked in. V gene TRBV7-8 combines with J gene TRBJ2-1, with 9 bases matching TRBD2. Sequencing was carried out using naive CD8+ T cells from blood, with Jurkat cell RNA spiked in. Stated subset: FACS-sorted CD8+CD4-CCR7+CD45RA+ naive T cells. CDR3 sequence: CASSLPSGLAHNEQFF. CDR3 nucleotides: TGTGCCAGCAGCTTGCCCTCGGGACTAGCTCACAATGAGCAGTTCTTC. Supplemented by reference TRBV7-8 and TRBJ2-1, the full variable domain reads GAGVSQSPRYKVAKRGQDVALRCDPISGHVSLFWYQQALGQGPEFLTYFQNEAQLDKSGLPSDRFFAERPEGSVSTLKIQRTQQEDSAVYLCASSLPSGLAHNEQFFGPGTRLTVL.